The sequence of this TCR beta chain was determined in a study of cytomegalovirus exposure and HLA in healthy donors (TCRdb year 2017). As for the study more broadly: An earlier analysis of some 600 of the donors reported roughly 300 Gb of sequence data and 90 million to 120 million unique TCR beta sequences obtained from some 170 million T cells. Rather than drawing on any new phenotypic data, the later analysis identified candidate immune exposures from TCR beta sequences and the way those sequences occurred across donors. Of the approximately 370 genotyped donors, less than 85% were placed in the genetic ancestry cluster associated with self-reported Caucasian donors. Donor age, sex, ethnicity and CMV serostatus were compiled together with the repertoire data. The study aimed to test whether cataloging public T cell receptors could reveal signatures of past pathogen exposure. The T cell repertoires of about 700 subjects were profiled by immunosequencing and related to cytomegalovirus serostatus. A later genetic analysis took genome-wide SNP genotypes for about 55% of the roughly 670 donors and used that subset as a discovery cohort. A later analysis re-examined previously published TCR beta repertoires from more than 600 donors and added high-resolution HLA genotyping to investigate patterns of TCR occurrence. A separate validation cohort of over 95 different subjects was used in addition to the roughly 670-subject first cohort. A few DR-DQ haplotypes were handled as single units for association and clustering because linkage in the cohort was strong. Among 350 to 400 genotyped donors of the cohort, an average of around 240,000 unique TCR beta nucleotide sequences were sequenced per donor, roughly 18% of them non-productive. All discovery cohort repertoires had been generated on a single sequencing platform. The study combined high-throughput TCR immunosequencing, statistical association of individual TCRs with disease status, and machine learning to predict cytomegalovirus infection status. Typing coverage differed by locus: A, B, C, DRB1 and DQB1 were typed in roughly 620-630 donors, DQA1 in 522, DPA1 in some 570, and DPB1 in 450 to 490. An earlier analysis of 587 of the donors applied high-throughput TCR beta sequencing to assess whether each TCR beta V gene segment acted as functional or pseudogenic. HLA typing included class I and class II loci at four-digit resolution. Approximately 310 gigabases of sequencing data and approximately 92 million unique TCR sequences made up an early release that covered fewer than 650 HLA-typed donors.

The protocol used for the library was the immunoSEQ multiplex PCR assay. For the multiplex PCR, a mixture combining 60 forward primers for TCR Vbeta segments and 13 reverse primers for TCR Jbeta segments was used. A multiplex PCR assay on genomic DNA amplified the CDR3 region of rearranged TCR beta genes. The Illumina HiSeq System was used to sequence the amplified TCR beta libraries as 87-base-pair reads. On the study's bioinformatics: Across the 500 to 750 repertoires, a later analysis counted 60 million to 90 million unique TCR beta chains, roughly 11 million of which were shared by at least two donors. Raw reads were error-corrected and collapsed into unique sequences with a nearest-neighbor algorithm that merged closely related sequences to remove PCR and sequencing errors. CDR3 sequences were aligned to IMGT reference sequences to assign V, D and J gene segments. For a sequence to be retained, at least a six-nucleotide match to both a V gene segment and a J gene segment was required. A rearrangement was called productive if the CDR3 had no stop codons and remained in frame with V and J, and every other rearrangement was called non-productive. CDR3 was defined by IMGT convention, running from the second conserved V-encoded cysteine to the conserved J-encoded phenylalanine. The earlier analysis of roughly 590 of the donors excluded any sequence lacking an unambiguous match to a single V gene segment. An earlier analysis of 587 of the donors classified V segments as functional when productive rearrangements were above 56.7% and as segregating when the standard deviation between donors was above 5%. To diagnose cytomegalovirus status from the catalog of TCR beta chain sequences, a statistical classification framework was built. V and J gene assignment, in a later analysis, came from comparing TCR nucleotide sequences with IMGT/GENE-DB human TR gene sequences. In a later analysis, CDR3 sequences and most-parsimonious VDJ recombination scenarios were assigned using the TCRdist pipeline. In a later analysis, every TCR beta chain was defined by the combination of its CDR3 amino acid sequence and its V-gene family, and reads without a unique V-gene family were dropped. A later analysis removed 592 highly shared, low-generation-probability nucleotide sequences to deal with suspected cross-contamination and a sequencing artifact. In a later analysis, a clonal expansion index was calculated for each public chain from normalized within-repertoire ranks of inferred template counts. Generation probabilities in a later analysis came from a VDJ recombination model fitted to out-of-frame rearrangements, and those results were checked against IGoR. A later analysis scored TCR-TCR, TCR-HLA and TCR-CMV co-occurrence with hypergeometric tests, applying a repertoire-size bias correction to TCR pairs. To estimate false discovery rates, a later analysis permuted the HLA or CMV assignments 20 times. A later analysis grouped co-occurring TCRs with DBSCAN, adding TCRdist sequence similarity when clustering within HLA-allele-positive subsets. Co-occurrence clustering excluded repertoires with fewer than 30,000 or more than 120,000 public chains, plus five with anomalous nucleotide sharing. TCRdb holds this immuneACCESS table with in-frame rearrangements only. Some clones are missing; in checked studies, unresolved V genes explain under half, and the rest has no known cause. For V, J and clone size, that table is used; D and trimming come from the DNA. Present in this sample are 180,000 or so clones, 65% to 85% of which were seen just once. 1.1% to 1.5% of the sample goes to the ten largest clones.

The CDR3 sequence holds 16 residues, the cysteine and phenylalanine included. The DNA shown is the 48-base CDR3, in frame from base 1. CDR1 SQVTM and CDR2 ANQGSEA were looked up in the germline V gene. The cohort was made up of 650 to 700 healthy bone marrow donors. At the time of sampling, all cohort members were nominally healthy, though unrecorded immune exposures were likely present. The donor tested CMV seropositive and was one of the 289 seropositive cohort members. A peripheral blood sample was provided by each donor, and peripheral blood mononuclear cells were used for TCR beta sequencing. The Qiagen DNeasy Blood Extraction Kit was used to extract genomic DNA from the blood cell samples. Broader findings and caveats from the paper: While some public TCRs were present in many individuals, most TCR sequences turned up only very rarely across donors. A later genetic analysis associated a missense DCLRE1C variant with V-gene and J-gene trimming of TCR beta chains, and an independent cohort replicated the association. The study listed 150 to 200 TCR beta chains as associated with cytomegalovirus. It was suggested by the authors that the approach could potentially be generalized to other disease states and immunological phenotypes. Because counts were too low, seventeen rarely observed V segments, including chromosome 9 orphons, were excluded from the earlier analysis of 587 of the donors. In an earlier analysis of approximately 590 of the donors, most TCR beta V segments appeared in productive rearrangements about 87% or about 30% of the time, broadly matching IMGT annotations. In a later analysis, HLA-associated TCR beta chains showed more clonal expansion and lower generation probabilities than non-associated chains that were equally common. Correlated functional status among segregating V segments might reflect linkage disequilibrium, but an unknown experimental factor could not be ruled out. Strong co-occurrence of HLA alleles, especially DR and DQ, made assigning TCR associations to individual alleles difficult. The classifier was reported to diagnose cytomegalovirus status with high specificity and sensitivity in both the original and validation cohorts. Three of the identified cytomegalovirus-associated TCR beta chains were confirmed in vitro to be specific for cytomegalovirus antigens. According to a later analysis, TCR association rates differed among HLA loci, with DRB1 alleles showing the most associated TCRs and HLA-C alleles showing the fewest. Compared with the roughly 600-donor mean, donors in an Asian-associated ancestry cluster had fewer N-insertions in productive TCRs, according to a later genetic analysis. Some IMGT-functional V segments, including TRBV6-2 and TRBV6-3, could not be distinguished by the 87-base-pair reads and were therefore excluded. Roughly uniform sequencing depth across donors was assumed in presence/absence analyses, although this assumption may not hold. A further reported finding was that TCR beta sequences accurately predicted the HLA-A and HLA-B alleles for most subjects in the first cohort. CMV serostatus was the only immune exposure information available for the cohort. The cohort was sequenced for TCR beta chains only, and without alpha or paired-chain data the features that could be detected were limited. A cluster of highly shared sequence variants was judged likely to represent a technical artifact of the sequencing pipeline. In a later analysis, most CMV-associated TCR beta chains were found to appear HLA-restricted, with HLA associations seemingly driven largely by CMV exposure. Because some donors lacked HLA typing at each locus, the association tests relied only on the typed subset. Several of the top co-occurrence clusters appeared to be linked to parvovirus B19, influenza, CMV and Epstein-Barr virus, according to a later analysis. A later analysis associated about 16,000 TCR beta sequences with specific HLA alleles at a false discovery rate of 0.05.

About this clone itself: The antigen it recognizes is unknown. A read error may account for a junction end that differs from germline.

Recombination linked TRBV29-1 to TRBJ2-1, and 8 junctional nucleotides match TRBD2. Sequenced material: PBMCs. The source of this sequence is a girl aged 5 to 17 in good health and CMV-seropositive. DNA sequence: TGCAGCGCTGAAGTAGGTCTAGCGGGCTCCTACAATGAGCAGTTCTTC. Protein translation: CSAEVGLAGSYNEQFF.